The clone carrying this T cell receptor (beta chain) has only one observation. Its antigen is unknown. Trimming at V came to 4 bases and at J to 0 bases, leaving 1 base not matched to a gene. This CDR3 spans 14 amino acids. Germline values: CDR1 LNHDA, CDR2 SQIVND (reference sequence). Donors showed nominal health when sampled, although they likely had unrecorded immune exposures. The data were taken from a study of cytomegalovirus exposure and HLA in healthy donors. Overall study findings and caveats: It was reportedly the case that the classifier diagnosed cytomegalovirus status with high specificity and sensitivity. The study listed roughly 160 cytomegalovirus-associated TCR beta chains. It was reported in a later analysis that an Asian-associated ancestry cluster showed fewer N-insertions than the 666-donor mean.

PCR employed 60 Vbeta and 13 Jbeta primers. Measured with immunoSEQ multiplex PCR; TCRdb has only the in-frame clones, and not every one. The sample holds about 160,000 clones; about 80% are singletons and the top ten take about a tenth. The chain is built from TRBV19 and TRBJ1-1; 8 bases agree with TRBD1. The sample consisted of PBMCs. This clonotype originated in a man aged 18 to 29 in good health and CMV-seropositive. The CDR3 DNA follows: TGTGCCAGTAGTAGGGACAGGCTGAACACTGAAGCTTTCTTT. Translated, it gives CASSRDRLNTEAFF.